This note documents a single T cell receptor beta chain sequence. Its antigen is unidentified. Per germline, CDR1 KGHSH and CDR2 LQKENI. Trimming took off 3 bases at V and 2 bases at J, with 4 bases between the two ends. There are 12 residues in the CDR3. This entry is derived from a study of T cells in tumors after PD-1 blockade. Study-wide results and limits: Some novel exhausted tumor clones appeared in pre-treatment blood, suggesting peripheral recruitment.

Assay used: immunoSEQ multiplex PCR; TCRdb lists only in-frame clones, some missing. The data contain 45,000 to 60,000 clones, roughly three quarters of them singletons. This chain uses TRBV18 with TRBJ2-5, with D uncertain. The source is a human donor with basal cell carcinoma. Sequencing was performed on PBMCs, taken before anti-PD-1 treatment. This CDR3 is CASSPKQETQYF. The CDR3 bases are TGTGCCAGCTCACCTAAACAAGAGACCCAGTACTTC. The whole variable domain, filled in from reference TRBV18 and TRBJ2-5, reads NAGVMQNPRHLVRRRGQEARLRCSPMKGHSHVYWYRQLPEEGLKFMVYLQKENIIDESGMPKERFSAEFPKEGPSILRIQQVVRGDSAAYFCASSPKQETQYFGPGTRLLVL.